The 19 T cell receptor beta chains below all came from one sample that was sequenced in a study of blood T cell repertoires in COVID-19 (dated by TCRdb to 2019 to 2021). Receptor libraries were prepared by the immunoSEQ multiplex PCR assay. TCRdb took this table from immuneACCESS and kept in-frame rearrangements with V and J called. Such tables lack part of the clones; where checked against another copy, unresolved V genes explain under half of the gap, and the rest is unexplained. Within this sample are about 160,000 clones, with roughly 86% of them counted one time only. The top ten clones comprise 15% of the sample. Sequenced input: peripheral blood. The receptors come from a human donor with acute or convalescent COVID-19. The donor label of this sample is uncertain.

V and J are TRBV7-2 and TRBJ1-6, with unresolved D. V was trimmed by 4 bases and J by 10 bases, leaving 17 bases between them. CDR1 and CDR2 (germline): SGHTA, FQGNSA. This CDR3 spans 15 amino acids. The CDR3 region has the DNA TGTGCCAGCAGCTCATCGGGAGTCTTTGGATCACCCCTCCACTTT. This encodes CASSSSGVFGSPLHF.

V gene TRBV5-4 combines with J gene TRBJ2-1, with 11 nucleotides matching TRBD2. V gave up 7 bases and J gave up 4 bases; unmatched junction bases: 4. The germline gives CDR1 SGHNT, CDR2 YYREEE (reference sequence). CDR3 length equals 14 residues. DNA of the CDR3: TGTGCCAGCGAAACTAGCGGGGGATACAATGAGCAGTTCTTC. Its translation: CASETSGGYNEQFF.

This chain links TRBV6-5 with TRBJ1-2; D is possibly TRBD1 (6 bases). From germline, CDR1 is MNHEY and CDR2 SVGAGI. V was clipped by 6 bases and J by 0 bases, with 14 bases between them. The CDR3 is made up of 15 amino acids. The CDR3, as DNA: TGTGCCAGCAGGGATAGACAGGAACCTAACTATGGCTACACCTTC. Protein product: CASRDRQEPNYGYTF.

The chain recombines TRBV9 with TRBJ1-2; D remains ambiguous. The V gene lost 7 bases and the J gene lost 2 bases, with 18 bases spanning the gap. The CDR3 is 15 residues long. Germline values: CDR1 SGDLS, CDR2 YYNGEE. The CDR3, as DNA: TGTGCCAGCCGAGTCGAGGATGTAGGAAACTATGGCTACACCTTC. Its translation: CASRVEDVGNYGYTF.

The chain has TRBV5-6 and TRBJ1-2; the match to TRBD1 covers 10 bases. This CDR3 contains 13 residues. The germline V gene encodes CDR1 SGHDT and CDR2 YYEEEE. After removal of 4 bases from V and 7 bases from J, the junction contained 4 bases not matched to a gene. CDR3 amino acids: CASSLDRGPGYTF. The CDR3 DNA is TGTGCCAGCAGCCTAGACAGGGGGCCTGGCTACACCTTC.

This clone was seen only a few times. This chain links TRBV5-5 with TRBJ2-2; tentatively, D is TRBD2 (5 bases). The CDR3 consists of 14 residues. V was clipped by 7 bases and J by 5 bases, with 15 bases between them. Germline V lookup: CDR1 SGHKS, CDR2 YYEKEE (reference sequence). The CDR3 coding sequence is TGTGCCAGCTTTACCAGGTCGGGGACCGGGGAGCTGTTTTTT. It codes for CASFTRSGTGELFF. Filled out from reference TRBV5-5 and TRBJ2-2, the complete variable domain reads DAGVTQSPTHLIKTRGQQVTLRCSPISGHKSVSWYQQVLGQGPQFIFQYYEKEERGRGNFPDRFSARQFPNYSSELNVNALLLGDSALYLCASFTRSGTGELFFGEGSRLTVL.

J is TRBJ1-2 and V is TRBV18; 8 nucleotides align to TRBD1. In germline, CDR1 is KGHSH, CDR2 LQKENI. Unmatched junction bases numbered 11, after V lost 3 bases and J lost 8 bases. This CDR3 spans 15 amino acids. In DNA, the CDR3 is TGTGCCAGCTCACCGAGGACAGGGCTTCGGGAAGGCTACACCTTC. Amino acid sequence: CASSPRTGLREGYTF.

This clone was seen a few times. V gene TRBV7-6 combines with J gene TRBJ1-2, with a possible D match to TRBD1 (6 bases). V lost 4 bases to trimming and J lost 6 bases, with 21 bases between them. Germline-derived CDR1 and CDR2 are SGHVS and FNYEAQ. CDR3 length: 16 residues. For the CDR3, the DNA is TGTGCCAGCAGCTCGGGTACAGGGTACCGAGGAGATGGCTACACCTTC. It translates to CASSSGTGYRGDGYTF.

The chain is built from TRBV6-5 and TRBJ1-1; D is ambiguous. Germline CDR1 and CDR2: MNHEY and SVGAGI. The CDR3 runs 13 residues. V gave up 3 bases and J gave up 4 bases, with 9 bases separating them. The CDR3 protein is CASSYYWSTEAFF. The CDR3 region has the DNA TGTGCCAGCAGTTATTACTGGAGCACTGAAGCTTTCTTT.

This clone showed up just a few times. This chain uses TRBV2 with TRBJ1-4, with 8 nucleotides matching TRBD1. Germline CDR1 is SNHLY and CDR2 is FYNNEI. The CDR3 loop spans 14 amino acids. V trimming: 7 bases; J trimming: 4 bases; junction bases outside the gene matches: 5. CDR3 region: CASKPGQVNEKLFF. In nucleotides, the CDR3 is TGTGCCAGCAAACCGGGACAGGTTAATGAAAAACTGTTTTTT.

The CDR3 DNA reads TGTGCCAGCAGCGTAGCCGGCTCCTACGAGCAGTACTTC. Its translation is CASSVAGSYEQYF. This chain connects TRBV9 to TRBJ2-7; D remains unclear. Between the trimmed V and J ends, which lost 0 bases and 0 bases, there was a span of 4 bases. CDR3 length equals 13 residues. The germline gives CDR1 SGDLS, CDR2 YYNGEE.

The chain joins TRBV24-1 to TRBJ2-3; 7 bases agree with TRBD1. V was clipped by 3 bases and J by 0 bases; unmatched bases: 2. CDR1 and CDR2 from the germline V gene are KGHDR and SFDVKD. The CDR3 runs 15 residues. The CDR3 coding sequence is TGTGCCACCAGTGATCCGGGACAGAGCACAGATACGCAGTATTTT. Protein: CATSDPGQSTDTQYF.

This rearrangement joins TRBV3-1 (or the pseudogene TRBV3-2) to TRBJ2-7, with no clear D. The CDR3 consists of 11 residues. Trimming removed 6 bases from V and 3 bases from J, with 6 bases in between. Germline V gene lookup returns CDR1 LGHDT and CDR2 YNNKEL (reference sequence). The CDR3 DNA is TGTGCCAGCAGACGAGTCTACGAGCAGTACTTC. It yields the protein CASRRVYEQYF.

In its sample, this clone was seen once. This rearrangement joins TRBV7-9 to TRBJ1-1; D perhaps matches TRBD1 (6 bases). This CDR3 has 15 residues. CDR1 and CDR2 (germline): SEHNR, FQNEAQ (reference sequence). V was trimmed by 4 bases and J by 1 base, leaving 13 bases between them. In DNA, the CDR3 is TGTGCCAGCAGCTATTCGGGACAACCGAACACTGAAGCTTTCTTT. Its translation is CASSYSGQPNTEAFF.

The chain combines TRBV10-3 with TRBJ1-5; D possibly corresponds to TRBD1 (5 bases). Germline-derived CDR1 and CDR2 are ENHRY and SYGVKD. The V end was cut by 0 bases, the J end by 0 bases, with 9 bases between. The CDR3 loop spans 16 amino acids. The chain's CDR3 is CAISESQGSSNQPQHF. CDR3 in DNA: TGTGCCATCAGTGAGTCGCAGGGCAGTAGCAATCAGCCCCAGCATTTT.

The chain has TRBV10-3 and TRBJ1-4; TRBD1 matches 9 bases. The CDR3 is made up of 14 amino acids. Germline V CDR1 and CDR2: ENHRY, SYGVKD. The J segment lost 8 bases and the V segment lost 6 bases, leaving 7 bases of the junction unmatched. CDR3: CAISGGQGDEKLFF. CDR3 DNA: TGTGCCATCAGCGGGGGACAGGGAGACGAAAAACTGTTTTTT.

V and J are TRBV5-1 and TRBJ2-5, with a weak D call TRBD2 (7 bases). The CDR3 is 15 amino acids. The germline CDR1 and CDR2 sequences are SGHRS and YFSETQ. V lost 0 bases to trimming and J lost 5 bases, with 14 bases between them. The CDR3 here is CASSLDWGGRETQYF. CDR3 bases: TGCGCCAGCAGCTTGGATTGGGGGGGCCGGGAGACCCAGTACTTC.

This clone was seen only a few times. This chain joins TRBV29-1 and TRBJ1-1, with D unresolved. V gave up 1 base and J gave up 0 bases, with 12 bases separating them. Germline V gives CDR1 SQVTM, CDR2 ANQGSEA. This CDR3 is 15 amino acids long. The CDR3 DNA reads as TGCAGCGTTGAAGGAAGTGAAACATTGAACACTGAAGCTTTCTTT. It is translated as CSVEGSETLNTEAFF.

The CDR3 loop is CASSHGGQPQHF. CDR3 nucleotides: TGTGCCAGCAGTCATGGAGGTCAGCCCCAGCATTTT. The rearrangement uses TRBV3-1 (or the pseudogene TRBV3-2) and TRBJ1-5; D is uncertain. Germline V gene lookup returns CDR1 LGHDT and CDR2 YNNKEL (reference sequence). V was cut by 6 bases and J by 6 bases, with 9 bases left in between. The CDR3 consists of 12 residues.